This entry features one T cell receptor beta chain sequence. Its antigen is still unknown. No clone much larger than this one lies a single base away; base qualities are absent. The CDR3, from cysteine to phenylalanine, totals 19 residues. The kept DNA is CDR3 alone, 57 bases in frame from the first base. Per the germline V gene, SGDLS is the CDR1 and YYNGEE is the CDR2. Clipping removes 3 bases from V and 8 bases from J, with 20 as the unmatched junction base count. This record comes from a study of CD8+CD57+ T cells in acquired aplastic anemia (dated by TCRdb to 2017 to 2018). Context from the whole study: Extracted DNA from sorted CD4+ and CD8+ cells averaged around 3.5 ug, ranging from roughly 0.17 to 27.4 ug. CD8+CD57+ expansion was defined as a frequency above the mean frequency observed in healthy subjects. The full study reports these points: CD8+ Simpson's diversity did not differ significantly between patients and healthy controls (P=0.060). Over 25 CD8+ CDR3 sequences were found in both patients and controls but appeared to be highly expressed in patients and within the immunodominant clones of the patients.

TCR beta VDJ combination and CDR3 sequence profiling used genomic DNA as the template. An Illumina HiSeq 2000 was used for TCR repertoire sequencing. Per the original workflow: Repertoires were assessed using TRBV/TRBJ rearrangement plots, CDR3 size and DJ length profiles, and Simpson's diversity index. The most abundant DNA sequence in the deep sequencing data was defined as the immunodominant clone. CDR3 amino acid sequences were checked for sharing across subjects and were also compared against the VDJdb database and published repertoires. The raw public data were reprocessed by TCRdb itself: fastp quality trimming at Q25, MiXCR clonotype calling, in-frame beta chains only. Identical CDR3 proteins give one entry, which carries the most common genes and DNA. TCRdb's processing, not the authors', yielded these V and J calls. The sample contains 400,000 to 600,000 distinct CDR3 sequences, approximately 33% of them found a single time. The biggest ten clones account for 0.82% of the sample.

The patients picked for sequencing were ones in whom flow cytometry had shown an expansion of CD8+CD57+ cells. All patients had severe acquired aplastic anemia diagnosed by International Study of Aplastic Anemia and Agranulocytosis and Camitta criteria. No therapy had been received by the patients at the time of blood sampling. TCR repertoires of sorted CD4+ and CD8+ blood T cells from severe aplastic anemia patients and healthy subjects were deep-sequenced in the study. Patients were enrolled in the USA under clinicaltrials.gov protocols 00001620, 01623167, 00001397, 00071045, 00081523 and 00961064. Ficoll-Paque density gradient centrifugation was used to isolate peripheral blood mononuclear cells. CD4+ and CD8+ T cells were sorted by FACS or magnetic beads before DNA extraction.

The source is a human donor with aplastic anemia. Sequenced material: sorted CD4+, CD8+, or CD8+CD57+ T cells (not recorded which) from PBMCs. The chain couples TRBV9 to TRBJ1-4; 9 middle bases align to TRBD1. The DNA sequence follows: TGTGCCAGCAGCGCCGGAACCGGGACAGGGAGGTTTGGTCGCGAAAAACTGTTTTTT. Its product reads: CASSAGTGTGRFGREKLFF.